These 19 T cell receptor beta chains originate from one sample sequenced in a study of blood T cell repertoires in COVID-19. Using immunoSEQ multiplex PCR, the repertoire was profiled, and TCRdb retains in-frame clones only, with some absent. In the table there are about 35,000 clones, roughly four fifths of which are singletons. Sequenced input: peripheral blood. The receptors were sampled from an elderly man with active or convalescent COVID-19.

V is TRBV19 and J is TRBJ1-4, with TRBD1 as a possible D gene (6 bases). In germline, CDR1 is LNHDA, CDR2 SQIVND (reference sequence). The germline V and J ends were trimmed by 3 bases and 2 bases, with 19 bases remaining between them. The CDR3 is 18 amino acids. CDR3 nucleotides: TGTGCCAGTAGTATCCTCTCACAAGGGGGAAGTACTAATGAAAAACTGTTTTTT. Its protein is CASSILSQGGSTNEKLFF. Together with reference TRBV19 and TRBJ1-4, the CDR3 gives the full variable domain: DGGITQSPKYLFRKEGQNVTLSCEQNLNHDAMYWYRQDPGQGLRLIYYSQIVNDFQKGDIAEGYSVSREKKESFPLTVTSAQKNPTAFYLCASSILSQGGSTNEKLFFGSGTQLSVL.

The chain employs TRBV7-2 and TRBJ1-4; D perhaps matches TRBD1 (6 bases). The ends were cut back, 1 base at V and 8 bases at J, with 20 bases in the middle. The CDR3 extends over 17 amino acids. CDR1 and CDR2 (germline): SGHTA, FQGNSA. The CDR3 DNA sequence: TGTGCCAGCAGCTTAGGGGAGCGGGGCACAGGGTGGGAAAAACTGTTTTTT. It is translated as CASSLGERGTGWEKLFF.

The chain carries TRBV5-1 and TRBJ2-1; 7 positions match TRBD2. The CDR3 sequence is 17 residues long. The V gene end was trimmed by 4 bases and the J gene end by 8 bases; junction bases not matched to a gene: 18. CDR1 is SGHRS and CDR2 is YFSETQ in the germline V gene. CDR3 sequence (DNA): TGCGCCAGCAGCCCGTCCGGGGTGCGCGGGAGTTTCGATGAGCAGTTCTTC. Protein sequence: CASSPSGVRGSFDEQFF.

The rearrangement links TRBV7-8 to TRBJ2-7; weak D call: TRBD2 (5 bases). There are 16 residues in the CDR3. Trimming pared 4 bases from V and 0 bases from J, leaving 16 bases between. From germline, CDR1 is SGHVS and CDR2 FQNEAQ. Here the CDR3 DNA reads TGTGCCAGCAGCTCTGATTCAGGACTCCTCTCCTACGAGCAGTACTTC. As protein: CASSSDSGLLSYEQYF.

The gene calls are TRBV19 and TRBJ2-3, with D possibly TRBD2 on 5 matching bases. The CDR3 contains 16 residues. The germline gives CDR1 LNHDA, CDR2 SQIVND (reference sequence). The ends were cut back, 4 bases at V and 3 bases at J, with 17 bases in the middle. CDR3 sequence: CASSTRIGSWTDTQYF. CDR3 sequence (DNA): TGTGCCAGTAGTACTCGTATAGGGAGTTGGACAGATACGCAGTATTTT. Full variable domain (remainder filled in from reference TRBV19 and TRBJ2-3): DGGITQSPKYLFRKEGQNVTLSCEQNLNHDAMYWYRQDPGQGLRLIYYSQIVNDFQKGDIAEGYSVSREKKESFPLTVTSAQKNPTAFYLCASSTRIGSWTDTQYFGPGTRLTVL.

The chain links TRBV11-2 to TRBJ2-7; D may be TRBD1 (6 bases). The CDR3 sequence is 16 residues long. Trimming pared 1 base from V and 2 bases from J, leaving 15 bases between. From germline, CDR1 is SGHAT and CDR2 FQNNGV. DNA for the CDR3: TGTGCCAGCAGCTTAGCGGGCCAGGGGTTCGCCTACGAGCAGTACTTC. It yields the protein CASSLAGQGFAYEQYF.

This clone was picked up one time. This chain connects TRBV9 to TRBJ2-2, with D maybe TRBD2 (5 bases). The CDR3 sequence is 14 residues long. Germline CDR1 is SGDLS and CDR2 is YYNGEE. V lost 0 bases and J 5 bases, leaving 8 bases between the germline ends. The CDR3 spells CASSVEGVTGELFF. The DNA of the CDR3 is TGTGCCAGCAGCGTAGAGGGAGTGACCGGGGAGCTGTTTTTT. The variable domain in full, with the rest retrieved from reference TRBV9 and TRBJ2-2, is DSGVTQTPKHLITATGQRVTLRCSPRSGDLSVYWYQQSLDQGLQFLIQYYNGEERAKGNILERFSAQQFPDLHSELNLSSLELGDSALYFCASSVEGVTGELFFGEGSRLTVL.

This chain uses TRBV5-1 with TRBJ2-5, with D possibly being TRBD2 (6 bases). Germline V lookup: CDR1 SGHRS, CDR2 YFSETQ. Trimming pared 3 bases from V and 5 bases from J, leaving 11 bases between. The CDR3 spans 13 residues. In DNA form, the CDR3 reads TGCGCCAGCAGCTCGGGGACTGAGGAGACCCAGTACTTC. Encoded protein: CASSSGTEETQYF.

The chain has TRBV27 and TRBJ2-3, with 7 bases fitting TRBD2. V shed 4 bases and J 1 base; nucleotides not matched to a gene: 11. The CDR3 has 17 residues. Germline V gene sequence: CDR1 MNHEY, CDR2 SMNVEV (reference sequence). CDR3 in DNA: TGTGCCAGCAGTTCAATGACCTCTAGCGGTGGCACAGATACGCAGTATTTT. This gives the protein CASSSMTSSGGTDTQYF.

The chain carries TRBV7-6 and TRBJ2-5; D possibly corresponds to TRBD1 (5 bases). The CDR3 contains 15 residues. Looked up from germline, CDR1 is SGHVS and CDR2 is FNYEAQ. The V end was cut by 4 bases, the J end by 4 bases, with 16 bases between. CDR3 nucleotide sequence: TGTGCCAGCAGCTCGGCTCCGGTTAGGGGAGAGACCCAGTACTTC. Its protein is CASSSAPVRGETQYF.

This chain joins TRBV11-2 and TRBJ2-1; D may be TRBD1 (6 bases). CDR3 size: 13 residues. Between the trimmed V and J ends, which lost 5 bases and 7 bases, there was a span of 12 bases. Germline CDR1 reads SGHAT; CDR2 reads FQNNGV. CDR3 sequence: CASSTGLWNEQFF. The CDR3 DNA reads TGTGCCAGCAGCACAGGGTTGTGGAATGAGCAGTTCTTC.

This clone was counted between two and nine times. The CDR3 DNA reads as TGCGCCAGCAGTACAGGACTAGCGGGAGAGCAAGAGACCCAGTACTTC. Its protein is CASSTGLAGEQETQYF. The rearrangement links TRBV10-1 to TRBJ2-5; 13 bases fit TRBD2. This CDR3 is 16 amino acids long. V lost 5 bases, J lost 2 bases, and 5 bases stayed unmatched. Germline lookup yields CDR1 WNHNN and CDR2 SYGVQD (reference sequence).

The rearrangement joins TRBV5-5 to TRBJ1-1, with a tentative D call TRBD1 (5 bases). Germline CDR1 reads SGHKS; CDR2 reads YYEKEE (reference sequence). The CDR3 is 14 amino acids. The V and J ends lost 0 bases and 1 base respectively, with 7 bases between them. This CDR3 is CASSLGGSNTEAFF. Here the CDR3 DNA reads TGTGCCAGCAGCTTGGGGGGCTCGAACACTGAAGCTTTCTTT.

The chain uses TRBV7-9 and TRBJ1-1; possibly TRBD1 for D (6 bases). The CDR3 covers 11 residues. From germline, CDR1 is SEHNR and CDR2 FQNEAQ (reference sequence). The V gene lost 5 bases and the J gene lost 13 bases, with 14 bases spanning the gap. The CDR3 nucleotides read TGTGCCAGCAGCGACGGAGGGGGGGATTTCTTT. Translating gives CASSDGGGDFF.

This clone was seen a few times. V gene TRBV6-5 combines with J gene TRBJ2-5; D is unresolved. The CDR3 has 13 amino acids. Germline V gene lookup returns CDR1 MNHEY and CDR2 SVGAGI. V was cut by 6 bases and J by 5 bases, with 13 bases left in between. Here the CDR3 DNA reads TGTGCCAGCAGAGACGCTCCCAGGGAGACCCAGTACTTC. Protein product: CASRDAPRETQYF.

V and J are TRBV19 and TRBJ2-2; TRBD1 agrees at 7 bases. The CDR3 consists of 16 residues. Germline CDR1 LNHDA, CDR2 SQIVND (reference sequence). V dropped 1 base and J dropped 0; count of bases not matched to a gene: 2. In DNA, the CDR3 is TGTGCCAGTAGTATAGGAGGGACAGCGAACACCGGGGAGCTGTTTTTT. It translates to CASSIGGTANTGELFF.

This chain joins TRBV25-1 and TRBJ1-1; 7 nucleotides line up with TRBD1. CDR3 length: 15 amino acids. V lost 6 bases and J lost 2; bases outside the gene matches: 9. The germline CDR1 and CDR2 sequences are MGHDK and SYGVNS. Here the CDR3 reads CASSEGGRGNTEAFF. DNA for the CDR3: TGTGCCAGCAGCGAAGGGGGCCGGGGTAACACTGAAGCTTTCTTT.

The V and J genes are TRBV4-3 and TRBJ2-7; 9 positions match TRBD1. The V gene end was trimmed by 4 bases and the J gene end by 3 bases; junction bases not matched to a gene: 7. Germline V gene data show CDR1 as LGHNA and CDR2 as YSLEER. The CDR3 is made up of 15 amino acids. The DNA of the CDR3 is TGCGCCAGCAGCCCCCCCCCGGGACAGGGCTACGAGCAGTACTTC. This codes for CASSPPPGQGYEQYF.

J is TRBJ2-1 and V is TRBV19; perhaps TRBD1 as D (6 bases). This CDR3 comprises 14 residues. Germline values: CDR1 LNHDA, CDR2 SQIVND (reference sequence). V lost 8 bases to trimming and J lost 4 bases, with 15 bases between them. The CDR3 reads CASDKGVTYNEQFF. Written as DNA, the CDR3 is TGTGCCAGTGACAAGGGGGTAACTTACAATGAGCAGTTCTTC.